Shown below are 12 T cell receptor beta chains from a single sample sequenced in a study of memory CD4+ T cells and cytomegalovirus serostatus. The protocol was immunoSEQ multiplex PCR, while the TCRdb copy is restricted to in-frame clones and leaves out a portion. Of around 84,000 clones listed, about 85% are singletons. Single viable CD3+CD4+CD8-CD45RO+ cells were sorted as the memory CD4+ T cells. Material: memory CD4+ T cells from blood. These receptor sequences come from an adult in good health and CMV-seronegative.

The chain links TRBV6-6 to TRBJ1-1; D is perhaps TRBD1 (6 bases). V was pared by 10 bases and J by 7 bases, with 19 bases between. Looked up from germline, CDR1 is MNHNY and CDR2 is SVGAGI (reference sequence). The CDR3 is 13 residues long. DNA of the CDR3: TGTGCCACCCTAGGACAGATTATGGGTGAAGCTTTCTTT. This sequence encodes CATLGQIMGEAFF.

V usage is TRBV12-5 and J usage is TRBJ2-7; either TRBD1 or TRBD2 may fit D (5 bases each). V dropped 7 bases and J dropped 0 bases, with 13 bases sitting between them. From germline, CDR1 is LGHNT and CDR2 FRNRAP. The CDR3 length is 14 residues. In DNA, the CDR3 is TGTGCTAGTGTCGCATCCGGGGCCTCCTACGAGCAGTACTTC. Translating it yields CASVASGASYEQYF.

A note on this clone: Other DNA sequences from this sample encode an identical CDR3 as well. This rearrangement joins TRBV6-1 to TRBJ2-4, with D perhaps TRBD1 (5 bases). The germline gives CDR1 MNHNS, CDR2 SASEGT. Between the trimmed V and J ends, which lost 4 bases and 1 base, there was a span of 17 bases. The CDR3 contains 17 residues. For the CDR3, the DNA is TGTGCCAGCAGTGCCCGCTCCAGGGAAGACGCCAAAAACATTCAGTACTTC. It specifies CASSARSREDAKNIQYF.

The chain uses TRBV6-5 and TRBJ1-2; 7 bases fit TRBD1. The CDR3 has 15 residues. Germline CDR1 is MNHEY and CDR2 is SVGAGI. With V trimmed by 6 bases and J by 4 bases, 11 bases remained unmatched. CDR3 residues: CASSPTGVGSYGYTF. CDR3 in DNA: TGTGCCAGCAGCCCTACAGGGGTTGGGAGCTATGGCTACACCTTC.

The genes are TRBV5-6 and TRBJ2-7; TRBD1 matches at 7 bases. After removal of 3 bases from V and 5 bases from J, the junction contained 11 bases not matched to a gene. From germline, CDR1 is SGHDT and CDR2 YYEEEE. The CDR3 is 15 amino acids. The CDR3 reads CASSSLRTGGNEQYF. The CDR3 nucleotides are TGTGCCAGCAGCTCCCTCCGGACAGGTGGGAACGAGCAGTACTTC.

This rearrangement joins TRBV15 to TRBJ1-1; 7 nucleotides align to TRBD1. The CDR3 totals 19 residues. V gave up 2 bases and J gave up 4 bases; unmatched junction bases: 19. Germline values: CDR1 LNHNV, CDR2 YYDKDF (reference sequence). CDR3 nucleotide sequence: TGTGCCACCAGCAGAACGAACAGGGCCGGTCAGGGGGGGAGCACTGAAGCTTTCTTT. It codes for CATSRTNRAGQGGSTEAFF.

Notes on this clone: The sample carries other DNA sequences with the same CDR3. CDR3 bases: TGTGCCACCAGCAGGGAAAGGGATAGCAATCAGCCCCAGCATTTT. Translation: CATSRERDSNQPQHF. The V call is TRBV15, the J call TRBJ1-5; no reliable D call. This CDR3 has 15 amino acids. Germline-derived CDR1 and CDR2 are LNHNV and YYDKDF (reference sequence). V was clipped by 3 bases and J by 0 bases, with 9 bases between them.

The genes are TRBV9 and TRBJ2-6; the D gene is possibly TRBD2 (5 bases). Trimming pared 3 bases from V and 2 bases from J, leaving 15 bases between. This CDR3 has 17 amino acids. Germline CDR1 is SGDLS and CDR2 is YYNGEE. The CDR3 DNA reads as TGTGCCAGCAGCGAGCCCCCATCGGGAACTGGGGCCAACGTCCTGACTTTC. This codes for CASSEPPSGTGANVLTF.

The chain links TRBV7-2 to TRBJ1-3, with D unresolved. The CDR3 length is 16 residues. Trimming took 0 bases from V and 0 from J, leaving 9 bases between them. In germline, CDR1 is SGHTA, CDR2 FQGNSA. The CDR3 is CASSLAGQLSGNTIYF. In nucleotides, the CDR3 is TGTGCCAGCAGCTTAGCGGGCCAGCTCTCTGGAAACACCATATATTTT.

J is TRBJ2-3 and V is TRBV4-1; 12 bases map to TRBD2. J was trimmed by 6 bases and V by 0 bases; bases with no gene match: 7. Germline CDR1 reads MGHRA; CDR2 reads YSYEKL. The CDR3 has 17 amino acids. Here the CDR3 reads CASSQDGASGGADTQYF. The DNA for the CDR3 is TGCGCCAGCAGCCAAGATGGGGCTAGCGGGGGGGCCGATACGCAGTATTTT.

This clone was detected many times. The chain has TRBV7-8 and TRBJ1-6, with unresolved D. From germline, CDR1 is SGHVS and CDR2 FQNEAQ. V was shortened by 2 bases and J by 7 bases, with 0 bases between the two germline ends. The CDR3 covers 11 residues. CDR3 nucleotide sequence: TGTGCCAGCAGCTTAAATTCACCCCTCCACTTT. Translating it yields CASSLNSPLHF.

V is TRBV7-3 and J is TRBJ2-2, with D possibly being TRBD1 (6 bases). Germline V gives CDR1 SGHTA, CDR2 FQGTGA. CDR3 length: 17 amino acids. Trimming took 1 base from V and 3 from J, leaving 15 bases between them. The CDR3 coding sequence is TGTGCCAGCAGCTTAAACCCCCTGGGGGCGGACACCGGGGAGCTGTTTTTT. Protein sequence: CASSLNPLGADTGELFF.